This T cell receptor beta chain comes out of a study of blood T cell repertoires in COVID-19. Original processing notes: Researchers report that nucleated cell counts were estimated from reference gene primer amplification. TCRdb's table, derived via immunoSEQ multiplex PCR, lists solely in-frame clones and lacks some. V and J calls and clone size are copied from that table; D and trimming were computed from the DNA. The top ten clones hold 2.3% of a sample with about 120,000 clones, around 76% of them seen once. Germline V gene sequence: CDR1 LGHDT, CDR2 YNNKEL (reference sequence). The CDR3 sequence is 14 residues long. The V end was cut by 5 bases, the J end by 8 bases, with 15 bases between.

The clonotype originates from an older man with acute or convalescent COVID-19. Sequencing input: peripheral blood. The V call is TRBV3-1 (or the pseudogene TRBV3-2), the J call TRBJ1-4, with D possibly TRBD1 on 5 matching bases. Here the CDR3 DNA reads TGTGCCAGCAGCTCCCGGGGGTCTGGGGAAAAACTGTTTTTT. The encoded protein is CASSSRGSGEKLFF.